This T cell receptor beta chain was sequenced for a study of neurological immune-mediated disorders (dated by TCRdb to the late 2010s). A note on the overall study: Peripheral blood TCR-beta repertoires from patients with HTLV-I-associated myelopathy (HAM/TSP), patients with multiple sclerosis, and healthy controls were compared in the study using UMI-based sequencing. The 95 to 120 TCR-beta libraries included longitudinal samples, technical triplicates and paired sorted CD4+ and CD8+ T-cell subsets alongside PBMC samples. The cohort included approximately 70 subjects: approximately 15 with HAM/TSP, around 34 with multiple sclerosis, and roughly 20 healthy controls.

The CDR3 holds 13 amino acids from the cysteine to the phenylalanine. Only CDR3 DNA remains: 39 bases, in frame from the first base. Based on the germline V gene, the CDR1 and CDR2 sequences are SNHLY and FYNNEI. Deletion took 7 bases off V and 4 bases off J, with a span of 10 bases between the germline ends. This clonotype was seen repeatedly, ten times or more. Its antigen is currently not known. The sample holds no much larger clone one base away, and base qualities are not on file. Points the paper makes about the study in general: TCR clonal expansion was highest in HAM/TSP patients and lowest in MS patients, with MS patients falling below even healthy controls. No identical CDR3 amino acid sequences were found to be shared among expanded clones across subjects, suggesting that TCR-beta repertoires were private in all groups.

To synthesize cDNA, template-switch 5'RACE was performed with a primer carrying a 10-nucleotide random unique molecular identifier so that each TCR transcript was tagged. Every sequencing run covered 15-18 subjects and yielded more than 160 million TCR-beta sequences. The RNeasy kit was used for extraction of total RNA. Using the KAPA Real-time Library Amplification kit, TCR-beta VDJ regions were amplified with primers for the TCR constant region and the 5'RACE anchor. A first PCR added sample indexes and Illumina adaptors, and a second PCR then raised library yield. After Ampure bead purification, the roughly 650 bp TCR product was size-selected on a 2% E-gel SizeSelection system. Before pooling, libraries had their quality checked on a Bioanalyzer, their concentration measured with Qubit, and their quantity determined with the Kapa Library Quantification kit. An Illumina HiSeq 2500 sequenced the libraries paired-end 2 x 150 bp. To increase sequence diversity, about 25-30% phiX was spiked into each library pool. The paper's data handling went like this. Quality-filtered reads were processed with the UMI-based MiGEC pipeline, which removed over 80% of raw TCR sequences during error correction. IMGT germline references were used for aligning VDJ genes, and each clonotype was defined as a unique CDR3 amino acid sequence together with its V-J genes. Clonal expansion, Shannon diversity, and CDR3 relatedness (CalcPairwiseDistances, ClusterSamples) were evaluated with VDJtools, and phylogenetic trees were built with CLCbio workbench. Expanded clones were defined as having at least 8 unique UMIs, based on coefficient-of-variation modelling across technical triplicates. TCRdb reprocessing: public reads trimmed at Q25 with fastp, clones called with MiXCR, in-frame beta chains kept. One record per CDR3 amino acid sequence lists the most common genes and DNA. The V and J calls come from TCRdb's annotation, not from the publication. The sample has around 47,000 distinct CDR3 sequences on record, roughly 13% of them singletons. Roughly 1.3% of the sample is taken by the ten largest.

The healthy controls were volunteers from a blood bank in Maryland, USA. Unsorted PBMC libraries were generated from 2 million PBMCs stored in RNAlater at -80 °C until RNA extraction. Peripheral blood underwent Ficoll-Hypaque density gradient centrifugation to isolate PBMCs, which were then cryopreserved in liquid nitrogen. The chain links TRBV2 with TRBJ2-2, with the D gene too uncertain to name. The receptor was isolated from a female donor in good health. The specimen sequenced was PBMCs. CDR3 sequence: CASTQWGTGELFF. DNA sequence: TGTGCCAGCACCCAATGGGGCACCGGGGAGCTGTTTTTT.